Following are 23 T cell receptor beta chains from one sample sequenced in a study of blood T cell repertoires in COVID-19 (TCRdb year 2020). The method was the immunoSEQ multiplex PCR assay. Held by TCRdb, this immuneACCESS table contains in-frame sequences only and omits some clones. Under half of the omission traces to an unresolved V gene where checked; the cause of the rest is unknown. The sample table shows around 400,000 clones, and over 85% are seen once. The ten largest account for 1.5% to 2% of the sample. The sample was PBMCs or T cells enriched from blood (not recorded which). The receptors derive from a woman aged 25 to 39 who had recovered from COVID-19.

The rearrangement links TRBV5-4 to TRBJ2-5, with 7 positions matching TRBD1. Germline loops: CDR1 SGHNT, CDR2 YYREEE (reference sequence). This CDR3 comprises 14 residues. The V segment lost 7 bases and the J segment 4 bases; nucleotides outside the gene matches: 10. CDR3 bases: TGTGCCAGCGGACCCATACAGGGGACAGAGACCCAGTACTTC. This translates into CASGPIQGTETQYF.

The chain has TRBV29-1 and TRBJ2-7; TRBD2 matches at 13 bases. Germline-derived CDR1 and CDR2 are SQVTM and ANQGSEA. After removal of 6 bases from V and 0 bases from J, the junction contained 2 bases not matched to a gene. The CDR3 is 14 residues long. CDR3 DNA sequence: TGCAGCGTGTGGACTAGCGGGAGCTCCTACGAGCAGTACTTC. Its translation is CSVWTSGSSYEQYF.

In its sample, this clone was seen once. This chain links TRBV7-8 with TRBJ1-1; D possibly corresponds to TRBD1 (5 bases). CDR3 length: 13 amino acids. Trimming left V 2 bases short and J 4 bases short, with 8 bases between. CDR1 is SGHVS and CDR2 is FQNEAQ in the germline V gene. The CDR3 DNA reads as TGTGCCAGCAGCTTAACGGGGGGCACTGAAGCTTTCTTT. The encoded protein is CASSLTGGTEAFF. The whole variable domain, filled in from reference TRBV7-8 and TRBJ1-1, reads GAGVSQSPRYKVAKRGQDVALRCDPISGHVSLFWYQQALGQGPEFLTYFQNEAQLDKSGLPSDRFFAERPEGSVSTLKIQRTQQEDSAVYLCASSLTGGTEAFFGQGTRLTVV.

The genes are TRBV15 and TRBJ1-1; the D is unclear. With 5 bases removed from V and 3 bases from J, the gap between germline ends came to 22 bases. The CDR3 is made up of 17 amino acids. The germline gives CDR1 LNHNV, CDR2 YYDKDF (reference sequence). The DNA for the CDR3 is TGTGCCACCAGCGGAGGCGTGGAGGCCTCTGGGGACACTGAAGCTTTCTTT. Translation gives CATSGGVEASGDTEAFF.

The sample holds one count of this clone. The chain recombines TRBV19 with TRBJ1-2; D gene ambiguous. The length of the CDR3 is 13 residues. CDR1 is LNHDA and CDR2 is SQIVND in the germline V gene (reference sequence). Trimming cost V 3 bases and J 4 bases, with 9 bases left between them. The DNA for the CDR3 is TGTGCCAGTAGTATGGGCAGCGGCTATGGCTACACCTTC. Its protein product is CASSMGSGYGYTF.

The CDR3 loop reads CASSEVAIGQFF. The CDR3 bases are TGTGCCAGCAGTGAAGTCGCGATTGGGCAGTTCTTC. This chain links TRBV2 with TRBJ2-1, with D hard to call. V was trimmed by 1 base and J by 12 bases, leaving 10 bases between them. This CDR3 spans 12 amino acids. Germline CDR1 is SNHLY and CDR2 is FYNNEI.

This rearrangement joins TRBV6-5 to TRBJ1-2; 9 bases are shared with TRBD1. Per germline, CDR1 MNHEY and CDR2 SVGAGI. V lost 5 bases to trimming and J lost 5 bases; unmatched junction nucleotides: 6. The CDR3 runs to 14 residues. CDR3 amino acids: CASSRVGQGYGYTF. The CDR3 DNA sequence: TGTGCCAGCAGTCGAGTAGGACAGGGGTATGGCTACACCTTC.

The chain combines TRBV24-1 with TRBJ1-2, with TRBD1 identical over 10 bases. This CDR3 is built from 15 residues. CDR1 is KGHDR, CDR2 SFDVKD, per germline. With 4 bases clipped from V and 8 bases from J, the junction kept 9 bases outside the gene matches. The CDR3, as DNA: TGTGCCACCAGTGAACCACCGGGACAGGGGTACGGCTACACCTTC. This gives the protein CATSEPPGQGYGYTF.

The gene calls are TRBV28 and TRBJ2-7, with 9 bases that match TRBD2. This CDR3 is built from 18 residues. CDR1 MDHEN and CDR2 SYDVKM come from the germline V gene. Trimming took 6 bases from V and 5 from J; bases not matched to a gene: 20. The CDR3 DNA sequence: TGTGCCAGCAGCCCGTCCCCCCTCGGGCTAGCGGGAAAAAACGAGCAGTACTTC. Its translation: CASSPSPLGLAGKNEQYF.

The chain combines TRBV27 with TRBJ2-2; 8 nucleotides match TRBD2. The CDR3 has 16 amino acids. Trimming cost V 6 bases and J 5 bases; bases outside gene matches: 11. Germline V gene data show CDR1 as MNHEY and CDR2 as SMNVEV (reference sequence). The CDR3 DNA reads as TGTGCCAGCAGCTCTTTGGGCGGGGGGTGGACCGGGGAGCTGTTTTTT. Translating gives CASSSLGGGWTGELFF.

The J gene is TRBJ2-2, the V gene TRBV6-2 or TRBV6-3; D may be TRBD2 (6 bases). The CDR3 runs to 18 residues. V dropped 4 bases and J dropped 0 bases, with 18 bases sitting between them. Per the germline V gene, CDR1 is MNHEY and CDR2 is SVGEGT. The CDR3 loop reads CASSSVRTGLPNTGELFF. The CDR3 DNA sequence: TGTGCCAGCAGTTCCGTCCGAACGGGACTTCCGAACACCGGGGAGCTGTTTTTT.

This chain connects TRBV3-1 (or the pseudogene TRBV3-2) to TRBJ1-2; D is perhaps TRBD1 (5 bases). The CDR3 consists of 13 residues. Germline-derived CDR1 and CDR2 are LGHDT and YNNKEL (reference sequence). Deletions cut 1 base from V and 4 bases from J, with 7 bases between. The chain's CDR3 is CASSQVDSYGYTF. The CDR3 DNA reads as TGTGCCAGCAGCCAAGTAGACAGCTATGGCTACACCTTC.

The chain is built from TRBV28 and TRBJ2-7; perhaps TRBD2 as D (6 bases). The CDR3 consists of 13 residues. Germline V gene sequence: CDR1 MDHEN, CDR2 SYDVKM. V was shortened by 8 bases and J by 4 bases, with 15 bases between the two germline ends. CDR3 sequence: CASCPGTLYEQYF. Here the CDR3 DNA reads TGTGCCAGCTGCCCCGGGACTCTATACGAGCAGTACTTC.

This chain connects TRBV14 to TRBJ2-1, with a possible D match to TRBD2 (5 bases). Germline lookup yields CDR1 SGHDN and CDR2 FVKESK. Trimming cost V 3 bases and J 4 bases, with 19 bases left between them. CDR3 length equals 17 residues. For the CDR3, the DNA is TGTGCCAGCAGCCAGGACTCTACCTACCAAAGGTACAATGAGCAGTTCTTC. This gives the protein CASSQDSTYQRYNEQFF.

The chain recombines TRBV15 with TRBJ1-2; no clear D. The germline V and J ends were trimmed by 0 bases and 2 bases, with 16 bases remaining between them. The length of the CDR3 is 17 residues. Looked up from germline, CDR1 is LNHNV and CDR2 is YYDKDF (reference sequence). The chain's CDR3 is CATSRDMNTYPNYGYTF. CDR3 coding DNA: TGTGCCACCAGCAGAGACATGAATACCTACCCCAACTATGGCTACACCTTC.

This clone showed up just a few times. The rearrangement joins TRBV6-2 or TRBV6-3 to TRBJ1-6; D remains unclear. This CDR3 is built from 13 residues. Germline CDR1 is MNHEY and CDR2 is SVGEGT. V dropped 0 bases and J dropped 6 bases, with 3 bases sitting between them. Here the CDR3 reads CASSYSSNSPLHF. The DNA for the CDR3 is TGTGCCAGCAGTTACTCGAGTAATTCACCCCTCCACTTT.

The sample holds one count of this clone. J is TRBJ2-7 and V is TRBV6-2 or TRBV6-3, with D possibly TRBD1 on 6 matching bases. The V end was cut by 0 bases, the J end by 2 bases, with 17 bases between. The CDR3 length is 17 residues. CDR1 is MNHEY, CDR2 SVGEGT, per germline. CDR3 sequence reads: CASSYSIPGTLAYEQYF. The CDR3 nucleotides are TGTGCCAGCAGTTACTCCATTCCCGGGACACTAGCCTACGAGCAGTACTTC.

The chain couples TRBV6-1 to TRBJ1-5; 9 nucleotides agree with TRBD1. V was clipped by 3 bases and J by 4 bases; unmatched bases: 7. CDR3 length: 16 residues. Germline CDR1 reads MNHNS; CDR2 reads SASEGT. The CDR3 sequence is CASSETGGGGNQPQHF. CDR3 coding DNA: TGTGCCAGCAGTGAGACAGGGGGTGGTGGGAATCAGCCCCAGCATTTT.

The V gene is TRBV7-4, the J gene TRBJ1-4, with a possible D match to TRBD1 (6 bases). This CDR3 has 17 residues. Trimming took off 5 bases at V and 2 bases at J, with 18 bases between the two ends. Germline assignment: CDR1 SGHVT and CDR2 SQSDAQ. The CDR3 sequence: CASSLYWGRVTNEKLFF. The CDR3 DNA reads TGTGCCAGCAGCCTGTATTGGGGGCGAGTGACTAATGAAAAACTGTTTTTT. Supplemented by reference TRBV7-4 and TRBJ1-4, the full variable domain reads GAGVSQSPRYKVAKRGRDVALRCDSISGHVTLYWYRQTLGQGSEVLTYSQSDAQRDKSGRPSGRFSAERPERSVSTLKIQRTEQGDSAVYLCASSLYWGRVTNEKLFFGSGTQLSVL.

This chain connects TRBV11-2 to TRBJ1-5; 7 bases are a match to TRBD1. The CDR3 has 18 amino acids. Germline V gene data show CDR1 as SGHAT and CDR2 as FQNNGV. V trimming: 3 bases; J trimming: 1 base; junction bases outside the gene matches: 12. CDR3 in amino acids: CASSFITETGRSNQPQHF. The CDR3 DNA sequence: TGTGCCAGCAGCTTTATCACTGAGACAGGGAGGAGCAATCAGCCCCAGCATTTT. The full variable domain, rest sourced from reference TRBV11-2 and TRBJ1-5, is EAGVAQSPRYKIIEKRQSVAFWCNPISGHATLYWYQQILGQGPKLLIQFQNNGVVDDSQLPKDRFSAERLKGVDSTLKIQPAKLEDSAVYLCASSFITETGRSNQPQHFGDGTRLSIL.

Of note for this clone: Other nucleotide sequences in the sample specify the same CDR3. The rearrangement links TRBV28 to TRBJ2-2; D possibly corresponds to TRBD2 (6 bases). Trimming removed 4 bases from V and 2 bases from J, with 8 bases in between. Germline assignment: CDR1 MDHEN and CDR2 SYDVKM. The CDR3 runs to 14 residues. In DNA form, the CDR3 reads TGTGCCAGCAGTTCGGGACTCAACACCGGGGAGCTGTTTTTT. Encoded protein: CASSSGLNTGELFF. The full variable domain, in which reference TRBV28 and TRBJ2-2 provide the parts outside the CDR3, is DVKVTQSSRYLVKRTGEKVFLECVQDMDHENMFWYRQDPGLGLRLIYFSYDVKMKEKGDIPEGYSVSREKKERFSLILESASTNQTSMYLCASSSGLNTGELFFGEGSRLTVL.

This clone has just a few counts. The rearrangement uses TRBV7-6 and TRBJ1-6, with 7 bases aligning to TRBD1. This CDR3 spans 15 amino acids. The V gene's germline CDR1 is SGHVS and CDR2 FNYEAQ. Unmatched junction bases numbered 2, after V lost 6 bases and J lost 0 bases. Here the CDR3 DNA reads TGTGCCAGCAGTAGGGGGCGCTCCTATAATTCACCCCTCCACTTT. It specifies CASSRGRSYNSPLHF.

The V and J genes are TRBV9 and TRBJ2-3, with TRBD1 as a possible D gene (5 bases). This CDR3 region has 17 residues. The V end lost 6 bases, the J end lost 0 bases, and 20 bases lay between the germline ends. Germline V gene lookup returns CDR1 SGDLS and CDR2 YYNGEE. The CDR3 here is CASNSRGQTPSTDTQYF. The CDR3 region has the DNA TGTGCCAGCAATTCTAGGGGCCAAACCCCTAGCACAGATACGCAGTATTTT. Using reference TRBV9 and TRBJ2-3 for the parts outside the CDR3, the full variable domain is DSGVTQTPKHLITATGQRVTLRCSPRSGDLSVYWYQQSLDQGLQFLIQYYNGEERAKGNILERFSAQQFPDLHSELNLSSLELGDSALYFCASNSRGQTPSTDTQYFGPGTRLTVL.